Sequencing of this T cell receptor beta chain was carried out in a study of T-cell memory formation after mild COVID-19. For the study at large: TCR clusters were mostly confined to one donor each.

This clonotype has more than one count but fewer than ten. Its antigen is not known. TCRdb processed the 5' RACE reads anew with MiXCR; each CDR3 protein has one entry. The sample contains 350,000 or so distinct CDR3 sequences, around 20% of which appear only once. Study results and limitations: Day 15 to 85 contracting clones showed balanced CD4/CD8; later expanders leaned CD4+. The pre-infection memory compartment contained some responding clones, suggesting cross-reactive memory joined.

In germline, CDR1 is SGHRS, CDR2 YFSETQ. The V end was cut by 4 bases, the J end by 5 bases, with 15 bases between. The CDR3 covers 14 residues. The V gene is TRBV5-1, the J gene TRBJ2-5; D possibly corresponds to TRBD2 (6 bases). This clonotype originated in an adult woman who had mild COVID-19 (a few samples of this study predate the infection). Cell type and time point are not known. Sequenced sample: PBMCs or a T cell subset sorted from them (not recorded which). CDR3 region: CASSPDPGGETQYF. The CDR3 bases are TGCGCCAGCAGCCCGGACCCTGGGGGGGAGACCCAGTACTTC.